Here is one T cell receptor beta chain with its context. Its antigen is as yet unknown. The source of the sample is a study of blood T cells in healthy people across ages. Study at large: About one barcoded beta molecule per two T cells was the capture yield of template switching.

From germline, CDR1 is SGHVS and CDR2 FQNEAQ. The ends lost 4 bases at V and 3 bases at J; junction bases unmatched: 12. There are 17 residues in the CDR3. PCR was performed a second time for about 7 to 12 cycles using a sample-barcoded 5' primer and a J-beta primer mix. Paired-end reads containing CDR3 totaled no fewer than 3 million for each sample. TCRdb re-derived calls from the 5' RACE reads in MiXCR, one entry per CDR3 protein. The sample has nearly 1 million distinct CDR3 sequences; roughly 51% are singletons. The study's findings and limits: It was the long-lived donors that had more naive CD4+ cells and higher diversity than aged donors.

This TCR was recovered from a woman aged 55-70 years in good health. What was sequenced was blood. The chain has TRBV7-8 and TRBJ2-4; 7 nucleotides line up with TRBD1. CDR3 in amino acids: CASSSPDRCDGKNIQYF. For the CDR3, the DNA is TGTGCCAGCAGCTCCCCGGACAGGTGTGATGGCAAAAACATTCAGTACTTC.